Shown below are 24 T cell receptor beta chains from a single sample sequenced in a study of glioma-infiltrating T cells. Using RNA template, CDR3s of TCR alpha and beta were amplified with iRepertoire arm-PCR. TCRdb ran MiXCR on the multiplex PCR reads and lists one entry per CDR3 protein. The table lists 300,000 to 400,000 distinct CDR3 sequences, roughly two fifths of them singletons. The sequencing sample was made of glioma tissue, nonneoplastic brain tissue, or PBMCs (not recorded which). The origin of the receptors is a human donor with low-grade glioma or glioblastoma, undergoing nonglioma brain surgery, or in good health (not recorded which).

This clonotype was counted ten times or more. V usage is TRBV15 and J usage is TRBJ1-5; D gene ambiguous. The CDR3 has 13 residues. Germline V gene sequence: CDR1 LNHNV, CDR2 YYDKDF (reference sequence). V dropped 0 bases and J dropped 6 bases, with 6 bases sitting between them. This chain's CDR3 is CATSRDFTQPQHF. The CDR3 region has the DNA TGTGCCACCAGCAGAGACTTCACTCAGCCCCAGCATTTT.

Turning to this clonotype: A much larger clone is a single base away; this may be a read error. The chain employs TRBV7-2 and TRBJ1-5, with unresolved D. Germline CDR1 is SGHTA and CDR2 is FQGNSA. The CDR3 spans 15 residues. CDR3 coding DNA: TGTGCCGGCAGCCCCATTGCGACGCGTAGTCAGCCCCAGCATTTT. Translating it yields CAGSPIATRSQPQHF.

The CDR3 coding sequence is TGTGCCAGCAGCACCCAAGCGGGACCGCTCACAGATACGCAGTATTTT. It encodes CASSTQAGPLTDTQYF. This chain joins TRBV3-1 and TRBJ2-3, with 7 bases identical to TRBD2. V shed 5 bases and J 2 bases; nucleotides not matched to a gene: 10. Germline V gene data show CDR1 as LGHDT and CDR2 as YNNKEL (reference sequence). The CDR3 loop spans 16 amino acids.

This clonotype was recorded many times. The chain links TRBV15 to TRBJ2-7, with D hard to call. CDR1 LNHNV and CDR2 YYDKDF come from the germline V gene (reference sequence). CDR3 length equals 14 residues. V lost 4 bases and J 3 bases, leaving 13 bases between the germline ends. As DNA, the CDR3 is TGTGCCACCAGCAAGGGCCCGCCGATCTACGAGCAGTACTTC. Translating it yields CATSKGPPIYEQYF.

In DNA, the CDR3 is TGCAGTGCTAGGAACCAACCCTACGAGCAGTACTTC. Translating gives CSARNQPYEQYF. The chain combines TRBV20-1 with TRBJ2-7; D not certain. The CDR3 loop spans 12 amino acids. V was clipped by 3 bases and J by 2 bases, with 8 bases between them. CDR1 and CDR2 (germline): DFQATT, SNEGSKA (reference sequence).

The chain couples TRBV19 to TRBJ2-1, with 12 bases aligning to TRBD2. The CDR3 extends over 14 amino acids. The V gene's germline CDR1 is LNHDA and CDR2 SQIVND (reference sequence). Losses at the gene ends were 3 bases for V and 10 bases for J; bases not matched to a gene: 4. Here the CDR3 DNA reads TGTGCCAGTAGTATGCTAGCGGGAGGGCAGGAGCAGTTCTTC. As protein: CASSMLAGGQEQFF.

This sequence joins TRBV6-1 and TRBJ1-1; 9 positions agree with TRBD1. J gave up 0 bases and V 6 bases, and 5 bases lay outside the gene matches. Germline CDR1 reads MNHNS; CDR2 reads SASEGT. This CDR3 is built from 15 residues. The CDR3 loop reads CASRRTGAMNTEAFF. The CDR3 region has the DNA TGTGCCAGCAGAAGGACAGGGGCGATGAACACTGAAGCTTTCTTT.

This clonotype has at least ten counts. In DNA form, the CDR3 reads TGTGCCAGCAGTAACGCGCGGACAGGCGCCTACGAGCAGTACTTC. Its protein product is CASSNARTGAYEQYF. V gene TRBV6-1 combines with J gene TRBJ2-7; TRBD1 matches at 7 bases. V dropped 5 bases and J dropped 2; count of bases not matched to a gene: 9. This CDR3 is 15 amino acids long. Germline-derived CDR1 and CDR2 are MNHNS and SASEGT.

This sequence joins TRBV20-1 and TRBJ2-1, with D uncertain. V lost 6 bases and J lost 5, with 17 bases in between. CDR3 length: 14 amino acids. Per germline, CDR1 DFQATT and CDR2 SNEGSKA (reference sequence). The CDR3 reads CSAGSFLSNNEQFF. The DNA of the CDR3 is TGCAGTGCCGGGTCCTTCCTTAGTAACAATGAGCAGTTCTTC.

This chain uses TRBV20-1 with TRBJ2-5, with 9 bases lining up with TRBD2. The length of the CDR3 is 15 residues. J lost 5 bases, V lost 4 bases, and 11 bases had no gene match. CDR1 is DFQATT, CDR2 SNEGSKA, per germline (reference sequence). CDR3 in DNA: TGCAGTGCTATAATTACGGGACTAGCAATCGAGACCCAGTACTTC. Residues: CSAIITGLAIETQYF.

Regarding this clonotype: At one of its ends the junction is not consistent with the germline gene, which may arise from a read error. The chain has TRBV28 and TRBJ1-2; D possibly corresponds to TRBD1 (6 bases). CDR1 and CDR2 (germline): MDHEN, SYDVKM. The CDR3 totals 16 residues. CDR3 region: CASSLSGTPTGYRYTF. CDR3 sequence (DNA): TGTGCCAGCAGTTTGTCAGGGACACCGACCGGCTATCGCTACACCTTC.

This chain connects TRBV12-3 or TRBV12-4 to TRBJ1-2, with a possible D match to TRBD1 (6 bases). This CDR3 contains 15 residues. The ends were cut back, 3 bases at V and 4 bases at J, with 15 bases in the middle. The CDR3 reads CASSLGAMGGYGYTF. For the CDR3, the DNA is TGTGCCAGCAGTTTGGGGGCGATGGGTGGCTATGGCTACACCTTC.

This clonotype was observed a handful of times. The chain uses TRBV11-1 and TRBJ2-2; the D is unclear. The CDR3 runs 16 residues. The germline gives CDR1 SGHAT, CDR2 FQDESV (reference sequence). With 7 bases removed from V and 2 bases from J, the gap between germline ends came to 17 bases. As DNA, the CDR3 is TGTGCCAGCACCGGGCCCCCGGGCTATAACACCGGGGAGCTGTTTTTT. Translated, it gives CASTGPPGYNTGELFF.

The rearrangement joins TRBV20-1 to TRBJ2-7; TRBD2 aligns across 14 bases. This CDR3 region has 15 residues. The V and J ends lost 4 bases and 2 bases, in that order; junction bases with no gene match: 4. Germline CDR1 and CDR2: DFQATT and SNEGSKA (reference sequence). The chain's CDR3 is CSATPGLAGAYEQYF. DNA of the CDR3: TGCAGTGCTACCCCGGGACTAGCGGGAGCCTACGAGCAGTACTTC.

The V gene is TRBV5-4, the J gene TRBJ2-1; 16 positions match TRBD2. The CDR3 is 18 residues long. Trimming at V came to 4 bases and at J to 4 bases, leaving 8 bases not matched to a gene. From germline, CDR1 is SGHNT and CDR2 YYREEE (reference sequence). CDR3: CASSLGLAGGGVYNEQFF. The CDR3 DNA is TGTGCCAGCAGCCTGGGACTAGCGGGAGGGGGGGTATACAATGAGCAGTTCTTC.

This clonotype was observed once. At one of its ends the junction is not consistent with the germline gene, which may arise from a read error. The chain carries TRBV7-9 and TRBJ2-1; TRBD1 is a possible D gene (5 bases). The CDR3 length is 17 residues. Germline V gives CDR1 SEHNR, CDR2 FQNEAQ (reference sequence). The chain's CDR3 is CASSQDLARGSYNEQFF. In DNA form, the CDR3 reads TGCGCCAGCAGCCAAGATCTCGCTAGGGGATCCTACAATGAGCAGTTCTTC.

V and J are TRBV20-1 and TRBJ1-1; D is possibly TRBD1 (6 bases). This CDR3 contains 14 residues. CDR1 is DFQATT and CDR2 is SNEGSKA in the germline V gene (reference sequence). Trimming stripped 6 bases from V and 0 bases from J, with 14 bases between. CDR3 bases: TGCAGTGCCGAAAACCGACAGGTGAACACTGAAGCTTTCTTT. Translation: CSAENRQVNTEAFF.

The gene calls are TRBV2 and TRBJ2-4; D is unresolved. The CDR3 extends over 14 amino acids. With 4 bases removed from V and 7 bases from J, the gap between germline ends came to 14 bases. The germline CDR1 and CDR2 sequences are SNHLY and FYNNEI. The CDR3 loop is CASSVGTTWNIQYF. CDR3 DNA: TGTGCCAGCAGTGTGGGCACTACGTGGAACATTCAGTACTTC.

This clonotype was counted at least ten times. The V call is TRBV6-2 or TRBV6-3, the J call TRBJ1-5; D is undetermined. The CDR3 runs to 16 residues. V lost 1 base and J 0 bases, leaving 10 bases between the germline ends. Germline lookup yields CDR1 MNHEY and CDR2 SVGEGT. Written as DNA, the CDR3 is TGTGCCAGCAGTTACTATGACTACTATAGCAATCAGCCCCAGCATTTT. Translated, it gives CASSYYDYYSNQPQHF.

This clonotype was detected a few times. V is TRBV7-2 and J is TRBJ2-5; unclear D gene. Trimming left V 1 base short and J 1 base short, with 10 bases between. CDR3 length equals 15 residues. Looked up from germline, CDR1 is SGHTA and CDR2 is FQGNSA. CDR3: CASSLVVAAQETQYF. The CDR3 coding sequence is TGTGCCAGCAGCTTAGTCGTGGCAGCCCAAGAGACCCAGTACTTC.

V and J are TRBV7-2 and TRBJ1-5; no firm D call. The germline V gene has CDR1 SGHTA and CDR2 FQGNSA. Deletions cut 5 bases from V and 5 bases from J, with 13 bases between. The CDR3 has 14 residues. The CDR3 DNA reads TGTGCCAGCAGCGGCGGACGGGGTGATCAGCCCCAGCATTTT. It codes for CASSGGRGDQPQHF.

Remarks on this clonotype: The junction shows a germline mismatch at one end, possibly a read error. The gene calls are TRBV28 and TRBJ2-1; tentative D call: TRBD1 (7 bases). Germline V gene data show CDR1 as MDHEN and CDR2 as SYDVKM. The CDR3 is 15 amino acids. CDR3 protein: CASGTRQGRFDEQLF. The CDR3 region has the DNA TGTGCCAGCGGGACTCGACAGGGTCGGTTCGATGAGCAGCTCTTC.

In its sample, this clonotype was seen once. The chain's CDR3 is CASSQDPGIRSNQPQHF. As DNA, the CDR3 is TGTGCCAGCAGCCAAGATCCAGGGATCCGGAGCAATCAGCCCCAGCATTTT. J is TRBJ1-5 and V is TRBV4-2, with D perhaps matching TRBD1 (5 bases). The CDR3 contains 17 residues. Per the germline V gene, CDR1 is LGHNA and CDR2 is YNFKEQ. V was cut by 0 bases and J by 1 base, with 13 bases left in between.

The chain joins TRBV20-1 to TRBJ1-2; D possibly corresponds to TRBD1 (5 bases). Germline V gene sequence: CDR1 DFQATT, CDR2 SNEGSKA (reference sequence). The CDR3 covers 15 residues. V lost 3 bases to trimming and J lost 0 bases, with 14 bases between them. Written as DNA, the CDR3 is TGCAGTGCTAGTAGCCCGGGACCCACTAACTATGGCTACACCTTC. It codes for CSASSPGPTNYGYTF.